This is a list of T cell receptor beta chains from one sample in a study of blood T cell repertoires in COVID-19. Generated by immunoSEQ multiplex PCR, the TCRdb table keeps only in-frame clones and is missing some. The profile shows about 180,000 clones, approximately 85% of them singletons. The sample comprised peripheral blood. The origin of the receptors is a human donor with active or convalescent COVID-19. The donor label of this sample is uncertain. Each CDR3 is given without its conserved first and last residue. The D gene is left open where the match is weak.

>12|TRBJ2-7|TRBV5-4|.
ASSLVRQPNEQY
>13|TRBJ2-7|TRBV2|TRBD2
ASSAGGAGVAEQY
>12|TRBJ2-2|TRBV5-1|.
ASKIGLGTGELF
>12|TRBJ2-3|TRBV6-5|.
ASSSNGLTDTQY
>15|TRBJ2-7|TRBV19|TRBD2
ATAGTSGRGVSYEQY
>12|TRBJ2-7|TRBV2|TRBD2
ASSALAGGYEQY
>16|TRBJ2-3|TRBV19|TRBD1
ASIPSIEGAMHTDTQY
>12|TRBJ2-2|TRBV5-5|TRBD2
ASSLGLSAGELF
>13|TRBJ2-2|TRBV5-1|.
ASSLAGSDTGELF
>11|TRBJ2-5|TRBV2|TRBD1
ASRGTGAETQY
>12|TRBJ1-4|TRBV6-6|.
ASSYGRVNEKLF
>14|TRBJ1-4|TRBV3-1/TRBV3-2|TRBD1
ASSQGGGQGNENLF
>16|TRBJ1-2|TRBV10-1|TRBD1
ASSEIGDYRGRGYGYT
>14|TRBJ1-1|TRBV19|TRBD1
ASSLGPGTGSTEAF
>10|TRBJ2-2|TRBV29-1|.
SGEGVTGELF
>16|TRBJ2-3|TRBV19|TRBD1
ASSIGGQGHGSTDTQY
>12|TRBJ2-1|TRBV7-8|TRBD2
ASSFVREGNEQF
>13|TRBJ1-4|TRBV27|TRBD1
ASSSPGQGYEKLF